This TCR beta chain was identified during a study of response to subunit inactivated influenza vaccine (dated by TCRdb to between 2017 and 2018). Looking at the study overall: Deep quantitative T cell receptor repertoire profiling was used in the study to track responses to a trivalent subunit inactivated influenza vaccine.

Points the paper makes about the study in general: It was suggested by the authors that each seasonal influenza vaccination may recruit only a limited number of new T cells.

Concerning this clonotype: Its antigen is currently not known. No base-level quality is on record; no much larger clone is a single base apart.

The CDR3 runs 16 amino acids, cysteine and phenylalanine included. The only DNA kept is the CDR3, 48 bases in frame from the first base. The germline V gene sets CDR1 to LGHNA and CDR2 to YSLEER. Trimming takes 4 bases off V and 0 bases off J; junction bases not matched to a gene: 5. The library was prepared using RT-PCR. The data were produced on an Illumina HiSeq 2500. TCRdb trimmed the raw reads at Q25, called clones with MiXCR and kept productive beta chains. Each entry merges the rows of one CDR3 protein and shows their most common DNA and genes. The sample includes hundreds of thousands of distinct CDR3 sequences, with around 18% observed a single time. Clones ranked in the top ten supply around 9.9% of the sample.

The V and J genes are TRBV4-3 and TRBJ2-7, and 11 junction bases match TRBD2. The clonotype comes from a man aged 50-60 years who received an inactivated influenza vaccine. Donor details come from another sample of the same person, matched by shared clones. Source: PBMCs from blood, taken roughly 5 days after vaccination. The base sequence is TGCGCCAGCAGCCCAGATACTAGCGGGGGCTCCTACGAGCAGTACTTC. Its coded protein is CASSPDTSGGSYEQYF.